This T cell receptor beta chain is drawn from a study of preoperative IRX-2 immunotherapy in early breast cancer. Data came from immunoSEQ multiplex PCR; TCRdb stores just in-frame clones and leaves some out. In the table there are about 62,000 clones, roughly 95% of which are singletons. V lost 3 bases and J lost 1, with 10 bases in between. Germline CDR1 SGHTS, CDR2 YDEGEE. The CDR3 loop spans 15 amino acids. The treatment was: preoperative locoregional IRX-2 cytokine immunotherapy. Preoperative locoregional IRX-2 cytokine immunotherapy was tested in the phase Ib source study. This clonotype was sampled from a human donor with breast cancer. Sampling took place from a patient treated with IRX-2 immunotherapy. The V gene is TRBV5-8, the J gene TRBJ2-2; D possibly corresponds to TRBD2 (6 bases). In DNA, the CDR3 is TGTGCCAGCAGCTCGAACGGGGGGAACACCGGGGAGCTGTTTTTT. As protein: CASSSNGGNTGELFF.